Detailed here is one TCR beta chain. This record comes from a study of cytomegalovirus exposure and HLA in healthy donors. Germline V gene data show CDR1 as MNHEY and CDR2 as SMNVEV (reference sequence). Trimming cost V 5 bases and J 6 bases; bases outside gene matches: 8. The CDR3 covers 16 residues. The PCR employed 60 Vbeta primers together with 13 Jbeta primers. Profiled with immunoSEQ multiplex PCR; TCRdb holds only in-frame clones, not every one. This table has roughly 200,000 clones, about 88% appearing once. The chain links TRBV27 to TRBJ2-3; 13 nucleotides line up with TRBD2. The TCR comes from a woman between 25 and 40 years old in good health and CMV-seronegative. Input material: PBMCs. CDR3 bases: TGTGCCAGCAGTCCGTGGACTAGCGGGAGAGGGGATACGCAGTATTTT. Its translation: CASSPWTSGRGDTQYF.